The 26 T cell receptor beta chains presented below share a single source sample, sequenced in a study of immune reconstitution after stem cell transplant in scleroderma. TCRdb re-derived calls from the RT-PCR reads in MiXCR, one entry per CDR3 protein. Altogether several thousand distinct CDR3 sequences are present, under 8.5% being singletons, with the ten largest covering 10%. This material was obtained before or after autologous hematopoietic stem cell transplantation (not recorded which). The receptors come from a male donor with systemic sclerosis.

To note about this clonotype: This clone may be a read error of a much larger clone one base away. The CDR3 is CTTSDHGQKETQYF. CDR3 sequence (DNA): TGTACCACCAGTGACCACGGACAGAAAGAGACCCAGTACTTC. The chain carries TRBV24-1 and TRBJ2-5, with a weak D call TRBD1 (6 bases). CDR1 KGHDR and CDR2 SFDVKD come from the germline V gene. The CDR3 extends over 14 amino acids.

The chain employs TRBV27 and TRBJ2-3; tentatively, D is TRBD1 or TRBD2 (6 bases each). With 8 bases removed from V and 2 bases from J, the gap between germline ends came to 14 bases. The CDR3 spans 14 residues. The germline V gene has CDR1 MNHEY and CDR2 SMNVEV (reference sequence). The CDR3 spells CASGRGDNTDTQYF. The CDR3 nucleotides are TGTGCCAGCGGTAGGGGGGACAACACAGATACGCAGTATTTT.

This clonotype is classed as medium-sized (0.01 to 0.1%). The chain carries TRBV7-2 and TRBJ1-5, with a tentative D call TRBD1 (6 bases). The germline V gene encodes CDR1 SGHTA and CDR2 FQGNSA. CDR3 length: 14 residues. V was clipped by 4 bases and J by 7 bases, with 14 bases between them. For the CDR3, the DNA is TGTGCCAGCAGCTCGCGGGAAGGGGGACAGCCCCAGCATTTT. Translation: CASSSREGGQPQHF.

The chain carries TRBV4-1 and TRBJ2-1; 7 nucleotides align to TRBD2. The germline CDR1 and CDR2 sequences are MGHRA and YSYEKL. The CDR3 loop spans 15 amino acids. The V gene end was trimmed by 0 bases and the J gene end by 12 bases; junction bases not matched to a gene: 11. The CDR3 is CASSQDKGAGPRQFF. The DNA of the CDR3 is TGCGCCAGCAGCCAAGATAAAGGAGCGGGACCCCGGCAGTTCTTC.

The gene calls are TRBV5-5 and TRBJ2-3; TRBD1 aligns across 8 bases. After removal of 3 bases from V and 9 bases from J, the junction contained 6 bases not matched to a gene. The CDR3 has 13 amino acids. CDR1 is SGHKS, CDR2 YYEKEE, per germline (reference sequence). For the CDR3, the DNA is TGTGCCAGCAGCTGGACAGGGATGGGGACGCAGTATTTT. Residues: CASSWTGMGTQYF.

The rearrangement links TRBV20-1 to TRBJ2-2; D is tentatively TRBD1 or TRBD2 (5 bases each). Germline assignment: CDR1 DFQATT and CDR2 SNEGSKA (reference sequence). The CDR3 runs 13 residues. The CDR3 DNA sequence: TGCATATTAAAACAGGACGGGGCCGGGGAGCTGTTTTTT. Protein sequence: CILKQDGAGELFF.

The V call is TRBV29-1, the J call TRBJ2-2; D is perhaps TRBD2 (6 bases). Trimming left V 3 bases short and J 3 bases short, with 11 bases between. Germline V gene sequence: CDR1 SQVTM, CDR2 ANQGSEA. The CDR3 is 14 amino acids. The DNA for the CDR3 is TGCAGCGTTGACCCCGGGGGTCACACCGGGGAGCTGTTTTTT. Its protein product is CSVDPGGHTGELFF.

This clonotype was seen a handful of times. The chain recombines TRBV10-3 with TRBJ2-7, with 10 nucleotides matching TRBD1. The V and J ends lost 6 bases and 0 bases, in that order; junction bases with no gene match: 5. Germline values: CDR1 ENHRY, CDR2 SYGVKD. The CDR3 runs to 15 residues. The CDR3 nucleotides are TGTGCCATCAGGAGTAGGGACAGGGGCTCCTACGAGCAGTACTTC. This gives the protein CAIRSRDRGSYEQYF.

By share, this clonotype ranks as medium-sized. This chain links TRBV28 with TRBJ1-5; D may be TRBD1 (5 bases). The CDR3 is 14 residues long. V lost 6 bases and J lost 4, with 13 bases in between. CDR1 MDHEN and CDR2 SYDVKM come from the germline V gene. The CDR3 spells CASREQASNQPQHF. In nucleotides, the CDR3 is TGTGCCAGCAGAGAACAGGCGTCTAATCAGCCCCAGCATTTT.

The chain couples TRBV27 to TRBJ2-3; D gene ambiguous. The germline gives CDR1 MNHEY, CDR2 SMNVEV (reference sequence). Between the trimmed V and J ends, which lost 6 bases and 1 base, there was a span of 8 bases. The CDR3 consists of 13 residues. The CDR3 here is CASRKTGTDTQYF. The CDR3 bases are TGTGCCAGCAGAAAAACAGGCACAGATACGCAGTATTTT.

This clonotype is medium-sized by share. The V call is TRBV5-1, the J call TRBJ2-7; 13 nucleotides align to TRBD2. V lost 3 bases and J lost 0; bases outside the gene matches: 9. The CDR3 runs 18 residues. Germline V CDR1 and CDR2: SGHRS, YFSETQ. CDR3 amino acids: CASSSLKGTSGVSYEQYF. CDR3 nucleotide sequence: TGCGCCAGCAGCTCCCTTAAGGGGACTAGCGGGGTCTCCTACGAGCAGTACTTC. Full variable domain (missing parts from reference TRBV5-1 and TRBJ2-7): KAGVTQTPRYLIKTRGQQVTLSCSPISGHRSVSWYQQTPGQGLQFLFEYFSETQRNKGNFPGRFSGRQFSNSRSEMNVSTLELGDSALYLCASSSLKGTSGVSYEQYFGPGTRLTVT.

Judged by abundance, this clonotype is medium-sized (0.01 to 0.1%). This rearrangement joins TRBV4-1 to TRBJ2-3; D gene uncertain. The germline V gene has CDR1 MGHRA and CDR2 YSYEKL. This CDR3 comprises 16 residues. V was pared by 0 bases and J by 9 bases, with 19 bases between. DNA of the CDR3: TGCGCCAGCAGCCAAGATCTCCCCCTCGCCCGTGGCACGCAGTATTTT. Translated: CASSQDLPLARGTQYF.

Sample share makes this clonotype medium-sized. This sequence joins TRBV6-5 and TRBJ1-6; D not certain. CDR1 and CDR2 from the germline V gene are MNHEY and SVGAGI. The V end was cut by 0 bases, the J end by 0 bases, with 15 bases between. The CDR3 sequence is 19 residues long. The CDR3 DNA reads TGTGCCAGCAGTTACTCGTGGCAGACTCTTAGCTCCTATAATTCACCCCTCCACTTT. Its translation is CASSYSWQTLSSYNSPLHF.

With regard to this clonotype: The junction differs from germline at one of its ends, possibly a read error. The chain joins TRBV6-1 to TRBJ2-7; no reliable D call. Germline-derived CDR1 and CDR2 are MNHNS and SASEGT. The CDR3 totals 12 residues. CDR3 DNA sequence: TGTGCCAGCAGTGAACTGGACCGTCCTATTCATTTC. Translated: CASSELDRPIHF.

This clonotype showed up just a few times. The chain is built from TRBV9 and TRBJ2-1; D is undetermined. The CDR3 has 16 amino acids. The V gene lost 4 bases and the J gene lost 5 bases, with 19 bases spanning the gap. Germline V gene data show CDR1 as SGDLS and CDR2 as YYNGEE. For the CDR3, the DNA is TGTGCCAGCAGCTTAAACCGGGCCCCTGTCAACAATGAGCAGTTCTTC. This encodes CASSLNRAPVNNEQFF.

The chain carries TRBV5-1 and TRBJ1-1; D not resolved. This CDR3 spans 11 amino acids. Germline CDR1 reads SGHRS; CDR2 reads YFSETQ. V gave up 3 bases and J gave up 2 bases, with 2 bases separating them. In DNA, the CDR3 is TGCGCCAGCAGCTCTAACACTGAAGCTTTCTTT. Translation gives CASSSNTEAFF.

This clonotype came up a few times. Here the CDR3 reads CAFSPSSYNEQFF. DNA of the CDR3: TGTGCCTTTTCACCCAGCTCCTACAATGAGCAGTTCTTC. This chain joins TRBV30 and TRBJ2-1; no reliable D call. CDR1 GTSNPN and CDR2 SVGIG come from the germline V gene (reference sequence). The ends were cut back, 7 bases at V and 0 bases at J, with 10 bases in the middle. This CDR3 is built from 13 residues.

The chain combines TRBV3-1 with TRBJ1-1; a possible D gene is TRBD1 (5 bases). V was cut by 0 bases and J by 5 bases, with 16 bases left in between. Germline CDR1 LGHDT, CDR2 YNNKEL (reference sequence). This CDR3 comprises 16 residues. The CDR3 DNA reads TGTGCCAGCAGCCAAGATGGAGGGTTGAGGGGAACTGAAGCTTTCTTT. The encoded protein is CASSQDGGLRGTEAFF.

By frequency in the sample, this clonotype is medium-sized. This chain joins TRBV6-1 and TRBJ1-2, with D unclear. Germline V gene lookup returns CDR1 MNHNS and CDR2 SASEGT. The CDR3 spans 11 residues. V was pared by 5 bases and J by 5 bases, with 6 bases between. CDR3 coding DNA: TGTGCCAGCAGTCCAGCGTATGGCTACACCTTC. It codes for CASSPAYGYTF.

Sample share makes this clonotype medium-sized. This chain connects TRBV7-2 to TRBJ2-5; 7 bases are shared with TRBD2. CDR1 is SGHTA and CDR2 is FQGNSA in the germline V gene. This CDR3 comprises 14 residues. Losses at the gene ends were 5 bases for V and 4 bases for J; bases not matched to a gene: 7. The chain's CDR3 is CASSPNGGSETQYF. The DNA of the CDR3 is TGTGCCAGCAGCCCCAACGGGGGGTCAGAGACCCAGTACTTC.

The V call is TRBV28, the J call TRBJ1-5; D is possibly TRBD1 (5 bases). V was pared by 8 bases and J by 3 bases, with 17 bases between. In germline, CDR1 is MDHEN, CDR2 SYDVKM. This CDR3 contains 15 residues. The CDR3 region is CASRRDGTFNQPQHF. CDR3 in DNA: TGTGCCAGCCGAAGGGATGGGACCTTCAATCAGCCCCAGCATTTT.

This clonotype was observed a handful of times. The chain has TRBV20-1 and TRBJ2-3; 10 bases agree with TRBD1. The ends lost 0 bases at V and 4 bases at J; junction bases unmatched: 7. Germline V gene lookup returns CDR1 DFQATT and CDR2 SNEGSKA (reference sequence). CDR3 length: 16 amino acids. This CDR3 is CSAREEGQGFADTQYF. Here the CDR3 DNA reads TGCAGTGCTAGAGAGGAGGGACAGGGGTTTGCAGATACGCAGTATTTT.

This clonotype was counted between two and nine times. The chain is built from TRBV20-1 and TRBJ1-1, with D unresolved. Germline CDR1 DFQATT, CDR2 SNEGSKA (reference sequence). The CDR3 spans 12 residues. V was cut by 0 bases and J by 11 bases, with 13 bases left in between. The CDR3 coding sequence is TGCAGTGCTAGAGATCGTGAATTAGGCGCTTTCTTT. Encoded protein: CSARDRELGAFF.

The V gene is TRBV7-3, the J gene TRBJ2-7; D remains unclear. V lost 8 bases, J lost 2 bases, and 16 bases lay in between. Per the germline V gene, CDR1 is SGHTA and CDR2 is FQGTGA. The CDR3 covers 14 residues. The CDR3 protein is CASSRYLSPYEQYF. CDR3 DNA: TGTGCCAGCTCACGCTACCTGAGCCCCTACGAGCAGTACTTC. The full variable domain, completed using reference TRBV7-3 and TRBJ2-7, is GAGVSQTPSNKVTEKGKYVELRCDPISGHTALYWYRQSLGQGPEFLIYFQGTGAADDSGLPNDRFFAVRPEGSVSTLKIQRTERGDSAVYLCASSRYLSPYEQYFGPGTRLTVT.

This clonotype was found a few times. The chain is built from TRBV9 and TRBJ2-3; tentative D call: TRBD1 (5 bases). This CDR3 has 15 residues. With 4 bases removed from V and 4 bases from J, the gap between germline ends came to 16 bases. Germline assignment: CDR1 SGDLS and CDR2 YYNGEE. CDR3 coding DNA: TGTGCCAGCAGCAATCAGGGTAGTGAGGCAGATACGCAGTATTTT. Translating it yields CASSNQGSEADTQYF.

J is TRBJ2-7 and V is TRBV3-1, with 10 bases fitting TRBD1. With V trimmed by 3 bases and J by 3 bases, 2 bases remained unmatched. The CDR3 runs 14 residues. Germline V gene data show CDR1 as LGHDT and CDR2 as YNNKEL (reference sequence). The CDR3 protein is CASSQGQGNYEQYF. CDR3 coding DNA: TGTGCCAGCAGCCAGGGACAGGGGAACTACGAGCAGTACTTC.